This T cell receptor (beta chain) was sequenced for a study of shared clonotypes between healthy human individuals. The V end lost 6 bases, the J end lost 4 bases, and 12 bases lay between the germline ends. This CDR3 has 13 amino acids. Per the germline V gene, CDR1 is LGHNT and CDR2 is FRNRAP. CD8 cells classed as naive were CD45RO-negative and positively selected for CCR7, excluding terminally differentiated effector memory CD45RA+ cells. Measured with immunoSEQ multiplex PCR; TCRdb has only the in-frame clones, and not every one. The table lists around 610,000 clones, 96% of them singletons. V and J are TRBV12-5 and TRBJ2-5, with D perhaps matching TRBD1 or TRBD2 (5 bases each). The clonotype comes from a woman in her twenties or thirties in good health. Sequencing was performed on naive CD8+ T cells sorted from blood. CDR3 sequence: CASGLGVGETQYF. The CDR3 DNA sequence: TGTGCTAGTGGACTAGGGGTGGGAGAGACCCAGTACTTC.